Below are 28 T cell receptor beta chains sequenced from a single sample in a study of cytomegalovirus exposure and HLA in healthy donors (dated by TCRdb to the late 2010s). Library construction relied on the immunoSEQ multiplex PCR assay. The multiplex PCR relied on a mix of 60 forward primers for TCR Vbeta segments and 13 reverse primers for TCR Jbeta segments. In its TCRdb copy, this immuneACCESS table keeps in-frame sequences only and misses some clones. Where compared with another copy, unresolved V genes explain less than half of these, and the others have no known cause. Within this sample are about 110,000 clones, with around four fifths of them counted one time only. Of the sample, 6.5% to 8.5% is held by the ten largest clones. Sequenced sample: PBMCs. Receptors originate from a young man in good health and CMV-seronegative.

The rearrangement links TRBV7-6 to TRBJ2-7; TRBD1 matches 12 bases. The CDR3 runs 17 residues. Trimming at V came to 0 bases and at J to 2 bases, leaving 5 bases not matched to a gene. Germline V CDR1 and CDR2: SGHVS, FNYEAQ. The CDR3 DNA is TGTGCCAGCAGCTTAGCGGGACAGGGGGCGCGGACCTACGAGCAGTACTTC. Residues: CASSLAGQGARTYEQYF.

The rearrangement uses TRBV6-6 and TRBJ2-5; weak D call: TRBD1 (5 bases). The V gene lost 5 bases and the J gene lost 5 bases, with 12 bases spanning the gap. The germline gives CDR1 MNHNY, CDR2 SVGAGI (reference sequence). The CDR3 is made up of 13 amino acids. The CDR3 reads CASSVRVGETQYF. Here the CDR3 DNA reads TGTGCCAGCAGTGTCAGGGTCGGGGAGACCCAGTACTTC.

CDR3 nucleotide sequence: TGTGCCAGCAGTTTCGGGCAGGGCAGGGGCACTGAAGCTTTCTTT. It specifies CASSFGQGRGTEAFF. The chain joins TRBV27 to TRBJ1-1; tentative D call: TRBD1 (6 bases). The CDR3 runs to 15 residues. Germline assignment: CDR1 MNHEY and CDR2 SMNVEV (reference sequence). Trimming took off 3 bases at V and 4 bases at J, with 15 bases between the two ends.

The chain combines TRBV4-1 with TRBJ1-5, with 7 bases fitting TRBD1. V lost 3 bases and J lost 3; bases outside the gene matches: 11. CDR1 and CDR2 from the germline V gene are MGHRA and YSYEKL. CDR3 size: 17 residues. In nucleotides, the CDR3 is TGCGCCAGCAGCCAGGGCGATGGACAGGATTACAATCAGCCCCAGCATTTT. It is translated as CASSQGDGQDYNQPQHF.

The chain carries TRBV9 and TRBJ2-4, with D perhaps TRBD2 (6 bases). V lost 4 bases and J lost 0, with 11 bases in between. The CDR3 contains 15 residues. Per germline, CDR1 SGDLS and CDR2 YYNGEE. The CDR3 loop reads CASSPGSGAKNIQYF. CDR3 DNA sequence: TGTGCCAGCAGCCCCGGGAGCGGAGCCAAAAACATTCAGTACTTC. The entire variable domain, with the rest obtained from reference TRBV9 and TRBJ2-4, is as follows: DSGVTQTPKHLITATGQRVTLRCSPRSGDLSVYWYQQSLDQGLQFLIQYYNGEERAKGNILERFSAQQFPDLHSELNLSSLELGDSALYFCASSPGSGAKNIQYFGAGTRLSVL.

The chain employs TRBV5-1 and TRBJ2-5, with a possible D match to TRBD2 (6 bases). The CDR3 sequence is 14 residues long. Germline CDR1 and CDR2: SGHRS and YFSETQ. V was cut by 1 base and J by 5 bases, with 12 bases left in between. CDR3 residues: CASSLKTSRETQYF. The DNA of the CDR3 is TGCGCCAGCAGCTTGAAAACTAGCCGGGAGACCCAGTACTTC.

This clone occurred once. The chain uses TRBV30 and TRBJ2-7, with TRBD2 as a possible D gene (5 bases). The CDR3 contains 12 residues. Trimming cost V 5 bases and J 6 bases, with 14 bases left between them. Germline CDR1 reads GTSNPN; CDR2 reads SVGIG (reference sequence). CDR3 DNA sequence: TGTGCCTGGGGTACGGGCGGGCGCGAGCAGTACTTC. It encodes CAWGTGGREQYF. The whole variable domain, filled in from reference TRBV30 and TRBJ2-7, reads SQTIHQWPATLVQPVGSPLSLECTVEGTSNPNLYWYRQAAGRGLQLLFYSVGIGQISSEVPQNLSASRPQDRQFILSSKKLLLSDSGFYLCAWGTGGREQYFGPGTRLTVT.

The chain recombines TRBV28 with TRBJ1-1, with TRBD1 matching 9 bases. The V gene end was trimmed by 6 bases and the J gene end by 1 base; junction bases not matched to a gene: 6. Germline V gene sequence: CDR1 MDHEN, CDR2 SYDVKM. This CDR3 comprises 15 residues. The CDR3 loop reads CASRGLGQGNTEAFF. The CDR3 DNA sequence: TGTGCCAGCAGGGGTTTGGGACAGGGGAACACTGAAGCTTTCTTT.

The chain links TRBV13 to TRBJ1-5; D gene uncertain. V was shortened by 8 bases and J by 1 base, with 12 bases between the two germline ends. In germline, CDR1 is PRHDT, CDR2 FYEKMQ (reference sequence). The CDR3 is 14 residues long. The DNA of the CDR3 is TGTGCCAGCGCGAGTGCGGGGAGCAATCAGCCCCAGCATTTT. It encodes CASASAGSNQPQHF.

This clone occurred a few times. This chain connects TRBV18 to TRBJ1-1; weak D call: TRBD1 (5 bases). This CDR3 region has 15 residues. Trimming removed 3 bases from V and 2 bases from J, with 13 bases in between. Germline lookup yields CDR1 KGHSH and CDR2 LQKENI. The CDR3 protein is CASSPRVDRNTEAFF. CDR3 DNA: TGTGCCAGCTCACCGCGAGTCGACAGAAACACTGAAGCTTTCTTT.

The chain has TRBV28 and TRBJ1-2; D possibly corresponds to TRBD1 (6 bases). V gave up 3 bases and J gave up 5 bases, with 10 bases separating them. The CDR3 is made up of 13 amino acids. Germline V gene data show CDR1 as MDHEN and CDR2 as SYDVKM. The CDR3 here is CASSFTGRYGYTF. The DNA of the CDR3 is TGTGCCAGCAGTTTTACAGGGCGGTATGGCTACACCTTC.

This rearrangement joins TRBV5-6 to TRBJ2-3; 8 bases align to TRBD2. This CDR3 comprises 19 residues. In germline, CDR1 is SGHDT, CDR2 YYEEEE. After removal of 4 bases from V and 5 bases from J, the junction contained 21 bases not matched to a gene. CDR3 sequence: CASSPHRGGPNRVLDTQYF. CDR3 bases: TGTGCCAGCAGCCCTCATCGGGGGGGGCCTAACAGGGTTTTAGATACGCAGTATTTT.

J is TRBJ1-1 and V is TRBV9; a weak D match, TRBD1 (6 bases). The CDR3 loop spans 16 amino acids. Germline V gene sequence: CDR1 SGDLS, CDR2 YYNGEE. Trimming took off 3 bases at V and 1 base at J, with 16 bases between the two ends. The chain's CDR3 is CASSDSPGTPNTEAFF. CDR3 nucleotides: TGTGCCAGCAGCGATTCCCCCGGGACACCGAACACTGAAGCTTTCTTT. Using reference TRBV9 and TRBJ1-1 for the parts outside the CDR3, the full variable domain is DSGVTQTPKHLITATGQRVTLRCSPRSGDLSVYWYQQSLDQGLQFLIQYYNGEERAKGNILERFSAQQFPDLHSELNLSSLELGDSALYFCASSDSPGTPNTEAFFGQGTRLTVV.

The chain links TRBV19 to TRBJ2-5, with 7 bases that match TRBD2. Germline CDR1 reads LNHDA; CDR2 reads SQIVND (reference sequence). The CDR3 runs to 16 residues. The V gene end was trimmed by 5 bases and the J gene end by 1 base; junction bases not matched to a gene: 10. The DNA of the CDR3 is TGTGCCAGTAGTTTAGGACTAGTGGAAATCCAAGAGACCCAGTACTTC. This encodes CASSLGLVEIQETQYF.

The chain uses TRBV6-1 and TRBJ1-6, with D tentatively TRBD1 (6 bases). The CDR3 covers 14 residues. The V gene lost 4 bases and the J gene lost 7 bases, with 11 bases spanning the gap. Looked up from germline, CDR1 is MNHNS and CDR2 is SASEGT. The CDR3 sequence is CASSGRGENSPLHF. The CDR3 DNA follows: TGTGCCAGCAGTGGCAGGGGTGAGAATTCACCCCTCCACTTT.

This sequence joins TRBV4-1 and TRBJ2-4; perhaps TRBD2 as D (6 bases). V dropped 8 bases and J dropped 6 bases, with 14 bases sitting between them. The CDR3 length is 13 residues. Germline CDR1 MGHRA, CDR2 YSYEKL. CDR3 sequence: CASASAGTNIQYF. For the CDR3, the DNA is TGCGCCAGCGCCTCTGCGGGAACAAACATTCAGTACTTC.

This chain joins TRBV19 and TRBJ1-5, with TRBD1 as a possible D gene (5 bases). V was pared by 3 bases and J by 3 bases, with 18 bases between. The CDR3 extends over 17 amino acids. Germline V gene lookup returns CDR1 LNHDA and CDR2 SQIVND (reference sequence). Here the CDR3 reads CASSIRVRVGYNQPQHF. In DNA form, the CDR3 reads TGTGCCAGTAGTATTCGGGTCAGGGTAGGGTACAATCAGCCCCAGCATTTT.

The chain has TRBV28 and TRBJ2-7; TRBD2 aligns across 12 bases. Germline values: CDR1 MDHEN, CDR2 SYDVKM. The J segment lost 6 bases and the V segment lost 7 bases, leaving 10 bases of the junction unmatched. This CDR3 is 15 amino acids long. The CDR3 region is CASNLLGTSGPEQYF. CDR3 nucleotide sequence: TGTGCCAGCAATCTCCTCGGGACTAGCGGGCCCGAGCAGTACTTC.

This rearrangement joins TRBV7-3 to TRBJ2-5, with a possible D match to TRBD2 (6 bases). The length of the CDR3 is 14 residues. Germline values: CDR1 SGHTA, CDR2 FQGTGA. V was clipped by 1 base and J by 1 base, with 7 bases between them. CDR3 coding DNA: TGTGCCAGCAGCTTAAATAGCGGCCAAGAGACCCAGTACTTC. Translation: CASSLNSGQETQYF.

This chain uses TRBV4-2 with TRBJ2-6; a possible D gene is TRBD1 (5 bases). Germline V CDR1 and CDR2: LGHNA, YNFKEQ. V shed 1 base and J shed 0 bases, with 7 bases lying between them. The CDR3 has 16 residues. This CDR3 reads CASSQVTASGANVLTF. The CDR3 DNA reads as TGTGCCAGCAGCCAAGTGACAGCCTCTGGGGCCAACGTCCTGACTTTC.

This rearrangement joins TRBV5-4 to TRBJ2-6; no clear D. The CDR3 has 11 amino acids. From germline, CDR1 is SGHNT and CDR2 YYREEE (reference sequence). The V end lost 1 base, the J end lost 10 bases, and 3 bases lay between the germline ends. Written as DNA, the CDR3 is TGTGCCAGCAGCTTGTATAACGTCCTGACTTTC. This gives the protein CASSLYNVLTF.

The chain recombines TRBV30 with TRBJ2-2; weak D call: TRBD1 (6 bases). Germline lookup yields CDR1 GTSNPN and CDR2 SVGIG (reference sequence). The CDR3 loop spans 14 amino acids. The V gene lost 1 base and the J gene lost 3 bases, with 9 bases spanning the gap. The CDR3 spells CAWSGGQHTGELFF. The CDR3 DNA is TGTGCCTGGAGTGGGGGGCAGCACACCGGGGAGCTGTTTTTT.

V is TRBV28 and J is TRBJ1-1, with 7 bases fitting TRBD1. The CDR3 consists of 14 residues. V lost 7 bases to trimming and J lost 5 bases; unmatched junction nucleotides: 10. Germline V lookup: CDR1 MDHEN, CDR2 SYDVKM. The CDR3 spells CASTDVTGRTEAFF. In nucleotides, the CDR3 is TGTGCCAGCACTGACGTGACAGGGAGAACTGAAGCTTTCTTT. The full variable domain, with the rest looked up from reference TRBV28 and TRBJ1-1, is DVKVTQSSRYLVKRTGEKVFLECVQDMDHENMFWYRQDPGLGLRLIYFSYDVKMKEKGDIPEGYSVSREKKERFSLILESASTNQTSMYLCASTDVTGRTEAFFGQGTRLTVV.

V is TRBV27 and J is TRBJ1-1; TRBD1 matches 12 bases. The CDR3 is 15 amino acids. The V gene end was trimmed by 5 bases and the J gene end by 5 bases; junction bases not matched to a gene: 6. The germline gives CDR1 MNHEY, CDR2 SMNVEV (reference sequence). DNA for the CDR3: TGTGCCAGCAGTACGGGACAGGGGGCGCGGACTGAAGCTTTCTTT. This translates into CASSTGQGARTEAFF.

CDR3 residues: CASSERTPGRNEQFF. The DNA of the CDR3 is TGCGCCAGCAGCGAACGGACTCCTGGGCGAAATGAGCAGTTCTTC. The chain uses TRBV5-1 and TRBJ2-1; tentative D call: TRBD2 (5 bases). CDR1 and CDR2 from the germline V gene are SGHRS and YFSETQ. Trimming stripped 4 bases from V and 7 bases from J, with 18 bases between. The CDR3 runs 15 residues.

This chain uses TRBV14 with TRBJ1-2; the D gene is possibly TRBD1 (6 bases). CDR1 and CDR2 (germline): SGHDN, FVKESK. The CDR3 contains 13 residues. V was cut by 1 base and J by 9 bases, with 12 bases left in between. CDR3 in amino acids: CASSQVQQGSYTF. The DNA for the CDR3 is TGTGCCAGCAGCCAAGTACAACAGGGAAGCTACACCTTC.

The V gene is TRBV25-1, the J gene TRBJ2-3; D is ambiguous. V shed 8 bases and J shed 6 bases, with 9 bases lying between them. The CDR3 runs 11 residues. CDR1 is MGHDK and CDR2 is SYGVNS in the germline V gene. CDR3 coding DNA: TGTGCCAGCCAAACATGGGATACGCAGTATTTT. It codes for CASQTWDTQYF.

The genes are TRBV11-2 and TRBJ2-5; 7 bases line up with TRBD2. The germline gives CDR1 SGHAT, CDR2 FQNNGV. The length of the CDR3 is 14 residues. V gave up 4 bases and J gave up 5 bases; unmatched junction bases: 7. The CDR3 is CASSSVDGGETQYF. The CDR3 DNA reads as TGTGCCAGCAGCTCAGTTGACGGGGGGGAGACCCAGTACTTC.